This paragraph reports one T cell receptor (beta chain). Assay: immunoSEQ multiplex PCR; the TCRdb copy retains only in-frame clones and omits some. This sample has more than 150,000 clones, with approximately 94% found just once. This entry comes from a study of T cell responses to AZD1222 COVID-19 vaccine. The V end was cut by 5 bases, the J end by 7 bases, with 17 bases between. Germline assignment: CDR1 LNHDA and CDR2 SQIVND (reference sequence). The CDR3 totals 14 residues. The receptor comes from an adult who received the AZD1222 COVID-19 vaccine. Sequenced material: peripheral blood, taken 28 days after the second AZD1222 dose. The chain is built from TRBV19 and TRBJ1-2, with a tentative D call TRBD1 (6 bases). The CDR3 region is CASSSQTGISGYTF. The CDR3 nucleotides are TGTGCCAGTAGTTCCCAGACAGGAATTAGTGGCTACACCTTC.